This T cell receptor (beta chain) was retrieved from a study of cytomegalovirus exposure and HLA in healthy donors. The PCR employed 60 Vbeta primers together with 13 Jbeta primers. Sequenced by immunoSEQ multiplex PCR; TCRdb stores in-frame clones only, minus some. The profile shows nearly 80,000 clones, 79% of them singletons. V gave up 0 bases and J gave up 5 bases; unmatched junction bases: 7. The CDR3 spans 16 residues. CDR1 ENHRY and CDR2 SYGVKD come from the germline V gene. The clonotype originates from a woman between 35 and 50 years old in good health and CMV-seropositive. The rearrangement uses TRBV10-3 and TRBJ1-5; 7 nucleotides line up with TRBD1. Sequenced input: PBMCs. The CDR3 reads CAISESSFRGDQPQHF. The CDR3 DNA is TGTGCCATCAGTGAGTCATCCTTCAGGGGGGATCAGCCCCAGCATTTT.